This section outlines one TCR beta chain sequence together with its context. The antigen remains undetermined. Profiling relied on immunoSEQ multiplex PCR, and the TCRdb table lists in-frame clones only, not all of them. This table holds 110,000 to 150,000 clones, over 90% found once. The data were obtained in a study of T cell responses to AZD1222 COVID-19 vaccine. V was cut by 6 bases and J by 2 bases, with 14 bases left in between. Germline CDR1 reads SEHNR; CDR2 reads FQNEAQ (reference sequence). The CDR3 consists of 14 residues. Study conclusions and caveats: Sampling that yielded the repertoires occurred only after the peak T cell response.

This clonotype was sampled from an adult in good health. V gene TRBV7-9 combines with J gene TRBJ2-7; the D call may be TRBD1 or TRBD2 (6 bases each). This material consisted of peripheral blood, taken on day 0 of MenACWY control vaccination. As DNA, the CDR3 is TGTGCCAGCAGTCGGGGGCCGGAGACCTACGAGCAGTACTTC. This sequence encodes CASSRGPETYEQYF. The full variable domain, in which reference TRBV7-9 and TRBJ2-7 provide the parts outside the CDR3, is DTGVSQNPRHKITKRGQNVTFRCDPISEHNRLYWYRQTLGQGPEFLTYFQNEAQLEKSRLLSDRFSAERPKGSFSTLEIQRTEQGDSAMYLCASSRGPETYEQYFGPGTRLTVT.